Below, 30 T cell receptor beta chains from the same sample are listed, as sequenced in a study of T-cell memory formation after mild COVID-19. One entry per CDR3 protein results from TCRdb running MiXCR on the 5' RACE reads. This repertoire shows a few hundred thousand distinct CDR3 sequences, approximately 16% found once; its top ten account for about 22%. The sequencing sample was made of PBMCs or a T cell subset sorted from them (not recorded which). The receptors stem from a man aged 18 to 29 who had mild COVID-19 (a few samples of this study predate the infection). Cell type and time point are not known.

A few counts support this clonotype. The chain employs TRBV28 and TRBJ2-3; 10 positions match TRBD1. There are 15 residues in the CDR3. Per germline, CDR1 MDHEN and CDR2 SYDVKM. The J segment lost 2 bases and the V segment lost 4 bases, leaving 3 bases of the junction unmatched. In nucleotides, the CDR3 is TGTGCCAGCAGTTCTGGACAGGGGGTCACAGATACGCAGTATTTT. Its protein is CASSSGQGVTDTQYF.

This clonotype came up a few times. The chain joins TRBV5-1 to TRBJ2-3; D uncertain. V lost 4 bases and J 7 bases, leaving 22 bases between the germline ends. This CDR3 has 16 residues. Germline CDR1 and CDR2: SGHRS and YFSETQ. The CDR3 nucleotides read TGCGCCAGCAGCCGAAGCTCTGACTCCTACCAATATACGCAGTATTTT. Protein product: CASSRSSDSYQYTQYF.

J is TRBJ2-3 and V is TRBV25-1, with TRBD2 identical over 8 bases. CDR1 and CDR2 (germline): MGHDK, SYGVNS. CDR3 length: 14 residues. The ends lost 6 bases at V and 10 bases at J; junction bases unmatched: 12. The CDR3 loop is CASRRAGTSPAQYF. The CDR3 DNA is TGTGCCAGCAGGAGGGCGGGGACTAGTCCTGCGCAGTATTTT.

The V call is TRBV24-1, the J call TRBJ2-1, with a weak D call TRBD1 (6 bases). V was pared by 2 bases and J by 9 bases, with 10 bases between. The CDR3 loop spans 13 amino acids. Per the germline V gene, CDR1 is KGHDR and CDR2 is SFDVKD. CDR3 bases: TGTGCCACCAGTGATTCCGGGACACTTGAGCAGTTCTTC. This translates into CATSDSGTLEQFF.

The CDR3 bases are TGTGCCAGCTCACCATCCGGAACTGGGGCCAACGTCCTGACTTTC. This encodes CASSPSGTGANVLTF. This sequence joins TRBV18 and TRBJ2-6; D is unclear. Germline assignment: CDR1 KGHSH and CDR2 LQKENI. The CDR3 runs 15 residues. Trimming pared 2 bases from V and 2 bases from J, leaving 7 bases between. The entire variable domain, with the rest obtained from reference TRBV18 and TRBJ2-6, is as follows: NAGVMQNPRHLVRRRGQEARLRCSPMKGHSHVYWYRQLPEEGLKFMVYLQKENIIDESGMPKERFSAEFPKEGPSILRIQQVVRGDSAAYFCASSPSGTGANVLTFGAGSRLTVL.

Many counts were recorded for this clonotype. This sequence joins TRBV12-3 or TRBV12-4 and TRBJ1-4; TRBD1 might be the D (5 bases). V was clipped by 3 bases and J by 7 bases, with 6 bases between them. This CDR3 contains 12 residues. In nucleotides, the CDR3 is TGTGCCAGCAGTTTGGGGGGTGAAAAACTGTTTTTT. It yields the protein CASSLGGEKLFF.

This clonotype was counted between two and nine times. This chain joins TRBV24-1 and TRBJ2-7; D is possibly TRBD1 or TRBD2 (5 bases each). Germline-derived CDR1 and CDR2 are KGHDR and SFDVKD. The CDR3 is 15 amino acids. V was shortened by 6 bases and J by 3 bases, with 17 bases between the two germline ends. CDR3 coding DNA: TGTGCCACCAGTCCCCAAACGGGACGGGACTACGAGCAGTACGTC. As protein: CATSPQTGRDYEQYV.

The chain recombines TRBV28 with TRBJ2-5; 10 bases align to TRBD2. CDR1 is MDHEN and CDR2 is SYDVKM in the germline V gene. The CDR3 contains 14 residues. Trimming cost V 6 bases and J 4 bases; bases outside gene matches: 5. As DNA, the CDR3 is TGTGCCAGCAGGAAAAGCGGGGGGGTAGAGACCCAGTACTTC. This codes for CASRKSGGVETQYF.

This clonotype was observed a few times. This chain joins TRBV14 and TRBJ2-1; D not certain. Germline-derived CDR1 and CDR2 are SGHDN and FVKESK. Trimming took 4 bases from V and 8 from J, leaving 15 bases between them. The CDR3 runs to 14 residues. This CDR3 reads CASSPTLRFHEQFF. The CDR3 DNA follows: TGTGCCAGCAGCCCGACATTGAGGTTCCATGAGCAGTTCTTC.

The rearrangement joins TRBV4-3 to TRBJ1-2; D gene uncertain. V lost 5 bases and J lost 5, with 15 bases in between. CDR3 length: 14 residues. CDR1 and CDR2 from the germline V gene are LGHNA and YSLEER. The CDR3 DNA reads as TGCGCCAGCAGCTCTACAATGGTGGAGTATGGCTACACCTTC. Protein sequence: CASSSTMVEYGYTF.

The V gene is TRBV12-3 or TRBV12-4, the J gene TRBJ1-4; no definite D call. Trimming took off 6 bases at V and 10 bases at J, with 21 bases between the two ends. This CDR3 is 15 amino acids long. The CDR3 nucleotides read TGTGCCAGCAGCCGGACCGCAGGTCAAAAAAGAAAACTGTTTTTT. Protein sequence: CASSRTAGQKRKLFF.

J is TRBJ2-1 and V is TRBV7-2; no reliable D call. Germline V lookup: CDR1 SGHTA, CDR2 FQGNSA. V was trimmed by 6 bases and J by 3 bases, leaving 12 bases between them. The CDR3 has 14 residues. The CDR3 DNA reads as TGTGCCAGCAGTGAAAACACAAACTACAATGAGCAGTTCTTC. Its translation is CASSENTNYNEQFF.

This chain links TRBV29-1 with TRBJ2-2, with 7 bases matching TRBD1. The CDR3 sequence is 16 residues long. V was clipped by 2 bases and J by 0 bases; unmatched bases: 6. Per germline, CDR1 SQVTM and CDR2 ANQGSEA. The DNA for the CDR3 is TGCAGCGTTGAAAGAGTGACAGGGACGAACACCGGGGAGCTGTTTTTT. It translates to CSVERVTGTNTGELFF.

This clonotype was seen only a few times. The chain combines TRBV20-1 with TRBJ2-5; maybe TRBD1 (7 bases). The CDR3 has 15 amino acids. Trimming left V 6 bases short and J 0 bases short, with 17 bases between. In germline, CDR1 is DFQATT, CDR2 SNEGSKA (reference sequence). The CDR3 loop is CSADDRDLYQETQYF. The CDR3, as DNA: TGCAGTGCGGACGACAGGGACTTGTACCAAGAGACCCAGTACTTC.

This clonotype showed up just a few times. The gene calls are TRBV7-2 and TRBJ2-2, with D maybe TRBD1 (6 bases). Germline CDR1 is SGHTA and CDR2 is FQGNSA. This CDR3 contains 16 residues. The germline V and J ends were trimmed by 5 bases and 0 bases, with 13 bases remaining between them. In DNA form, the CDR3 reads TGTGCCAGCAGCCCAAGGGGGACACCGAACACCGGGGAGCTGTTTTTT. Protein sequence: CASSPRGTPNTGELFF.

This clonotype was observed many times. J is TRBJ1-1 and V is TRBV7-2; D is uncertain. The CDR3 sequence is 14 residues long. Trimming cost V 5 bases and J 11 bases, with 21 bases left between them. Germline-derived CDR1 and CDR2 are SGHTA and FQGNSA. The CDR3 DNA reads TGTGCCAGCAGCCTACAGCTTGACGACCCTCGTGCTTTCTTT. Translated, it gives CASSLQLDDPRAFF. Combining the CDR3 with reference TRBV7-2 and TRBJ1-1 gives the whole variable domain GAGVSQSPSNKVTEKGKDVELRCDPISGHTALYWYRQSLGQGLEFLIYFQGNSAPDKSGLPSDRFSAERTGGSVSTLTIQRTQQEDSAVYLCASSLQLDDPRAFFGQGTRLTVV.

V and J are TRBV9 and TRBJ2-5, with D uncertain. The V gene lost 4 bases and the J gene lost 5 bases, with 12 bases spanning the gap. The CDR3 length is 13 residues. CDR1 and CDR2 (germline): SGDLS, YYNGEE. The CDR3 is CASSLTLRETQYF. DNA for the CDR3: TGTGCCAGCAGCTTGACCCTCCGGGAGACCCAGTACTTC. Together with reference TRBV9 and TRBJ2-5, the CDR3 gives the full variable domain: DSGVTQTPKHLITATGQRVTLRCSPRSGDLSVYWYQQSLDQGLQFLIQYYNGEERAKGNILERFSAQQFPDLHSELNLSSLELGDSALYFCASSLTLRETQYFGPGTRLLVL.

This clonotype was recorded a few times. The chain has TRBV6-6 and TRBJ2-7; 10 bases align to TRBD1. The junction had 4 bases not matched to a gene; V was cut back by 4 bases and J by 7 bases. This CDR3 contains 13 residues. Germline CDR1 MNHNY, CDR2 SVGAGI (reference sequence). This CDR3 reads CASSFWTGGEQYV. DNA of the CDR3: TGTGCCAGCAGTTTCTGGACAGGGGGAGAGCAGTACGTC.

This clonotype was detected only a few times. The CDR3 DNA follows: TGTGCCAGCAGCGTAGTAGGTGTGGGTGGAGACACTGAAGCTTTCTTT. Protein sequence: CASSVVGVGGDTEAFF. J is TRBJ1-1 and V is TRBV9; no definite D call. This CDR3 is built from 16 residues. Germline lookup yields CDR1 SGDLS and CDR2 YYNGEE. Between the trimmed V and J ends, which lost 0 bases and 3 bases, there was a span of 15 bases.

Of note for this clonotype: This clone may be a read error of a much larger clone one base away. The chain employs TRBV5-5 and TRBJ2-2, with 8 bases identical to TRBD1. CDR1 is SGHKS, CDR2 YYEKEE, per germline (reference sequence). The CDR3 has 14 residues. The DNA for the CDR3 is TGTGCCAGCAGAACTGGACAGGGCTCCGGGGAGCTGATTTTT. As protein: CASRTGQGSGELIF. The entire variable domain, with the rest obtained from reference TRBV5-5 and TRBJ2-2, is as follows: DAGVTQSPTHLIKTRGQQVTLRCSPISGHKSVSWYQQVLGQGPQFIFQYYEKEERGRGNFPDRFSARQFPNYSSELNVNALLLGDSALYLCASRTGQGSGELIFGEGSRLTVL.

This clonotype has a handful of counts. V gene TRBV6-1 combines with J gene TRBJ1-6, with 7 nucleotides matching TRBD1. V trimming: 4 bases; J trimming: 4 bases; junction bases outside the gene matches: 4. The CDR3 is 15 amino acids. CDR1 and CDR2 (germline): MNHNS, SASEGT. The CDR3 here is CASSGGQAYNSPLHF. The CDR3 DNA follows: TGTGCCAGCAGTGGTGGACAGGCATATAATTCACCCCTCCACTTT.

J is TRBJ1-2 and V is TRBV4-1; 7 nucleotides line up with TRBD1. Losses at the gene ends were 3 bases for V and 4 bases for J; bases not matched to a gene: 11. CDR3 length equals 16 residues. Germline V gene sequence: CDR1 MGHRA, CDR2 YSYEKL. The CDR3 DNA reads TGCGCCAGCAGCCAGATAACAGGGGATTACGGCTATGGCTACACCTTC. This encodes CASSQITGDYGYGYTF.

The chain joins TRBV29-1 to TRBJ2-5, with D possibly matching TRBD2 (6 bases). Germline CDR1 is SQVTM and CDR2 is ANQGSEA. This CDR3 region has 14 residues. Trimming removed 6 bases at V and 3 bases at J, with 17 bases between. The CDR3 protein is CSVPVMGGKETQYF. CDR3 sequence (DNA): TGCAGCGTCCCCGTTATGGGGGGAAAAGAGACCCAGTACTTC. The variable domain in full, completed from reference TRBV29-1 and TRBJ2-5, reads SAVISQKPSRDICQRGTSLTIQCQVDSQVTMMFWYRQQPGQSLTLIATANQGSEATYESGFVIDKFPISRPNLTFSTLTVSNMSPEDSSIYLCSVPVMGGKETQYFGPGTRLLVL.

The table lists this clonotype with a few counts. V usage is TRBV7-6 and J usage is TRBJ2-2; tentatively, D is TRBD2 (6 bases). The CDR3 has 16 amino acids. Germline V lookup: CDR1 SGHVS, CDR2 FNYEAQ. V lost 3 bases to trimming and J lost 5 bases, with 16 bases between them. The CDR3 DNA follows: TGTGCCAGCAGCTTGGGAGGACGGACTACTACCGGGGAGCTGTTTTTT. It translates to CASSLGGRTTTGELFF.

This clonotype has more than one count but fewer than ten. V is TRBV12-3 or TRBV12-4 and J is TRBJ2-3, with D hard to call. CDR3 length: 13 amino acids. Trimming pared 3 bases from V and 6 bases from J, leaving 10 bases between. Here the CDR3 DNA reads TGTGCCAGCAGTTTGACTGAAAGGGATACGCAGTATTTT. Translation gives CASSLTERDTQYF.

CDR3 nucleotide sequence: TGTGCCAGCAGCCATCGGACAGGGTTGGATGAGCAGTTCTTC. Protein: CASSHRTGLDEQFF. The V gene is TRBV4-2, the J gene TRBJ2-1; the match to TRBD1 covers 8 bases. Germline values: CDR1 LGHNA, CDR2 YNFKEQ. The J segment lost 8 bases and the V segment lost 3 bases, leaving 6 bases of the junction unmatched. This CDR3 is 14 amino acids long.

The rearrangement uses TRBV7-9 and TRBJ2-2; 15 bases are a match to TRBD2. This CDR3 is 18 amino acids long. CDR1 is SEHNR and CDR2 is FQNEAQ in the germline V gene (reference sequence). V shed 5 bases and J 0 bases; nucleotides not matched to a gene: 4. The CDR3 here is CASSPWTSGGANTGELFF. As DNA, the CDR3 is TGTGCCAGCAGCCCCTGGACTAGCGGGGGGGCGAACACCGGGGAGCTGTTTTTT.

This clonotype showed up just a few times. V is TRBV7-2 and J is TRBJ1-2; 7 nucleotides agree with TRBD1. V shed 5 bases and J 4 bases; nucleotides not matched to a gene: 13. This CDR3 contains 16 residues. Germline lookup yields CDR1 SGHTA and CDR2 FQGNSA. The CDR3 reads CASSPRTTGIGYGYTF. The CDR3, as DNA: TGTGCCAGCAGCCCGAGAACGACAGGGATCGGCTATGGCTACACCTTC.

The chain has TRBV20-1 and TRBJ1-1; TRBD1 matches at 7 bases. V dropped 2 bases and J dropped 4; count of bases not matched to a gene: 7. This CDR3 contains 14 residues. Germline V lookup: CDR1 DFQATT, CDR2 SNEGSKA (reference sequence). This CDR3 reads CSARSVTGLTEAFF. The CDR3 DNA reads as TGCAGTGCTAGAAGTGTGACAGGGCTCACTGAAGCTTTCTTT.

This clonotype was seen ten or more times. This rearrangement joins TRBV12-3 or TRBV12-4 to TRBJ1-1; no definite D call. The V and J ends lost 6 bases and 0 bases respectively, with 11 bases between them. This CDR3 has 14 residues. CDR3 protein: CASSSTAMNTEAFF. The CDR3, as DNA: TGTGCCAGCAGCTCAACAGCGATGAACACTGAAGCTTTCTTT.